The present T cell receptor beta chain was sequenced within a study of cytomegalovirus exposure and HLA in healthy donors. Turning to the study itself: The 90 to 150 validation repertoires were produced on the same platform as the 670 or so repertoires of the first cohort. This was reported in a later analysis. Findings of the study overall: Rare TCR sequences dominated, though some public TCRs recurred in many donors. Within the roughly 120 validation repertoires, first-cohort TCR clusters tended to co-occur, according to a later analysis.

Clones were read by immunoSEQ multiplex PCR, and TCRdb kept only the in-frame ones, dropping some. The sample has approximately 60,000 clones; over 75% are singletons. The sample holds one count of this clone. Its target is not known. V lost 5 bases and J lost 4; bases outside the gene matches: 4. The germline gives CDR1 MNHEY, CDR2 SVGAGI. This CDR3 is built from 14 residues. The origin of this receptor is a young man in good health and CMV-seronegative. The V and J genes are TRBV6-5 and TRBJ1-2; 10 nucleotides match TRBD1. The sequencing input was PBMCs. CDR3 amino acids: CASSPWTGGYGYTF. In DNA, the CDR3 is TGTGCCAGCAGTCCATGGACAGGGGGCTATGGCTACACCTTC.